Detailed here is one T cell receptor (beta chain). Its antigen is not identified. The sample comes from a study of shared clonotypes between healthy human individuals. Study-level points and caveats: Estimated richness was generally greater in naive than memory subsets.

The assay ran at deep level. Original processing methods: ImmunoSEQ only sent back junction sequences with no quality scores, so filtering was done differently. Clones were read by immunoSEQ multiplex PCR, and TCRdb kept only the in-frame ones, dropping some. V and J calls and clone size are as listed in that table; D and trimming were resolved from the DNA. The sample has about 1.1 million clones, approximately 75% seen once. Trimming stripped 7 bases from V and 7 bases from J, with 15 bases between. Looked up from germline, CDR1 is SGHRS and CDR2 is YFSETQ. The CDR3 runs to 13 residues. CD4+ cells were split into CD45RA+ naive and CD45RA-negative memory subsets.

The V and J genes are TRBV5-1 and TRBJ1-5, with D possibly TRBD1 on 5 matching bases. The TCR originated in a young man in good health. Some clones in this sample may be carry-over from other donors' samples. Material for sequencing was memory CD4+ T cells from PBMCs. Subset noted: CD45RA-negative fraction. CDR3 sequence: CASGDSHQQPQHF. CDR3 sequence (DNA): TGCGCCAGCGGCGACAGTCACCAGCAGCCCCAGCATTTT.